Here is one T cell receptor (beta chain) with its context. Its antigen is unknown. The V segment lost 1 base and the J segment 4 bases; nucleotides outside the gene matches: 7. The CDR3 extends over 16 amino acids. Germline V gene sequence: CDR1 SEHNR, CDR2 FQNEAQ (reference sequence). A second PCR, run for 7 to 11 cycles, used a sample-barcoded 5' primer plus a J-beta primer mix. Every molecule of cDNA carried a tag from a template-switch adaptor with 12 random nucleotides. MiXCR, run by TCRdb on the 5' RACE reads, gives a single entry per CDR3 protein. The sample holds approximately 2,000,000 distinct CDR3 sequences, approximately 39% seen once. This record belongs to a study of blood T cells in healthy people across ages. The people who gave samples were healthy Caucasians from Russia, aged roughly 6 to 95. Study-wide points: Donor CMV infection status was unknown, possibly confounding age-related changes in expanded clonotypes.

This sequence originates from a human donor in good health. The sample comprised blood. The V gene is TRBV7-9, the J gene TRBJ1-5, with 7 bases identical to TRBD1. For the CDR3, the DNA is TGTGCCAGCAGCTTAGGGTTCGGGACAGATAATCAGCCCCAGCATTTT. Translation: CASSLGFGTDNQPQHF.